A selection of T cell receptor beta chains follows, all from one sample in a study of blood T cell repertoires in COVID-19. TCRdb's copy holds only in-frame clones and misses some; the assay was immunoSEQ multiplex PCR. The repertoire holds hundreds of thousands of clones, with approximately 83% as singletons. The specimen was peripheral blood. These receptors originate from a woman in her forties with active or convalescent COVID-19. The CDR3 runs from the conserved cysteine through the conserved F or W. The order of the fields is clone size, CDR3 length, D gene, J gene, V gene, CDR3 protein, CDR3 DNA. D genes are given only for firm matches. The listing skips clone size in some rows; elsewhere it reads once, few, many or a size class.

size: NA; length: 19; D: NA; J: TRBJ1-2; V: TRBV30; CDR3: CAWSVRGYGTPSKSWGYTF; DNA: TGTGCCTGGAGTGTACGGGGCTACGGGACACCATCGAAAAGTTGGGGCTACACCTTC
size: NA; length: 14; D: TRBD1; J: TRBJ2-7; V: TRBV24-1; CDR3: CATRRQGTNHEQYF; DNA: TGTGCCACCAGAAGACAGGGAACTAATCACGAGCAGTACTTC
size: NA; length: 16; D: TRBD2; J: TRBJ2-1; V: TRBV19; CDR3: CASSRGGTSEFNEQFF; DNA: TGTGCCAGTAGCCGAGGGGGGACTAGCGAGTTCAATGAGCAGTTCTTC
size: NA; length: 15; D: TRBD2; J: TRBJ2-3; V: TRBV6-1; CDR3: CASSELAGEIDTQYF; DNA: TGTGCCAGCAGTGAGCTAGCGGGAGAAATAGATACGCAGTATTTT
size: NA; length: 13; D: NA; J: TRBJ1-4; V: TRBV5-1; CDR3: CASRPGPGEKLFF; DNA: TGCGCCAGCAGACCCGGGCCGGGGGAAAAACTGTTTTTT
size: NA; length: 13; D: NA; J: TRBJ2-7; V: TRBV18; CDR3: CASSPPVQTEQYF; DNA: TGTGCCAGCTCACCACCGGTTCAGACTGAGCAGTACTTC
size: few; length: 12; D: NA; J: TRBJ2-5; V: TRBV7-6; CDR3: CASSPSLETQYF; DNA: TGTGCCAGCAGCCCAAGCTTAGAGACCCAGTACTTC
size: NA; length: 14; D: NA; J: TRBJ2-5; V: TRBV2; CDR3: CASFRDRTQETQYF; DNA: TGTGCCAGCTTTAGAGACAGAACCCAAGAGACCCAGTACTTC
size: NA; length: 13; D: TRBD1; J: TRBJ1-5; V: TRBV30; CDR3: CAFATGSNQPQHF; DNA: TGTGCCTTCGCGACAGGGAGCAATCAGCCCCAGCATTTT
size: NA; length: 16; D: TRBD1; J: TRBJ2-2; V: TRBV9; CDR3: CASSVHRGANTGELFF; DNA: TGTGCCAGCAGCGTCCACAGGGGCGCGAACACCGGGGAGCTGTTTTTT
size: NA; length: 17; D: TRBD2; J: TRBJ2-3; V: TRBV9; CDR3: CASSVLGSGGVWDTQYF; DNA: TGTGCCAGCAGCGTATTGGGGAGCGGGGGGGTATGGGATACGCAGTATTTT
size: NA; length: 15; D: NA; J: TRBJ2-5; V: TRBV7-6; CDR3: CASSLVGGPRETQYF; DNA: TGTGCCAGCAGCTTAGTCGGGGGGCCCCGGGAGACCCAGTACTTC
size: NA; length: 14; D: TRBD2; J: TRBJ2-5; V: TRBV5-4; CDR3: CASSPGTTGETQYF; DNA: TGTGCCAGCAGCCCGGGGACTACCGGGGAGACCCAGTACTTC
size: NA; length: 18; D: NA; J: TRBJ1-1; V: TRBV9; CDR3: CASSLSSGAVGGYTEAFF; DNA: TGTGCCAGCAGCCTAAGCTCAGGGGCGGTCGGGGGGTACACTGAAGCTTTCTTT
size: NA; length: 18; D: TRBD1; J: TRBJ1-3; V: TRBV6-2/TRBV6-3; CDR3: CASSWSGQLTSSGNTIYF; DNA: TGTGCCAGCAGTTGGTCGGGACAGTTGACTAGCTCTGGAAACACCATATATTTT
size: NA; length: 17; D: NA; J: TRBJ2-1; V: TRBV2; CDR3: CASSVGGGRGSYNEQFF; DNA: TGTGCCAGCAGTGTGGGAGGGGGGCGTGGGTCCTACAATGAGCAGTTCTTC
size: NA; length: 16; D: NA; J: TRBJ2-5; V: TRBV24-1; CDR3: CATSDLKGGAWETQYF; DNA: TGTGCCACCAGTGATTTGAAAGGGGGGGCGTGGGAGACCCAGTACTTC
size: few; length: 12; D: TRBD1; J: TRBJ1-5; V: TRBV27; CDR3: CASRQGNQPQHF; DNA: TGTGCCAGCAGACAGGGGAATCAGCCCCAGCATTTT
size: NA; length: 14; D: TRBD1; J: TRBJ2-2; V: TRBV19; CDR3: CASRRTNRGGELFF; DNA: TGTGCCAGTCGCCGAACGAACAGGGGAGGGGAGCTGTTTTTT
size: NA; length: 10; D: TRBD2; J: TRBJ2-5; V: TRBV20-1; CDR3: CRAGGRKADF; DNA: TGCAGGGCGGGGGGCCGAAAAGCGGACTTC
size: NA; length: 15; D: TRBD2; J: TRBJ2-1; V: TRBV4-1; CDR3: CASRRVGTSGEEQFF; DNA: TGCGCCAGCAGGCGCGTGGGGACTAGCGGGGAAGAGCAGTTCTTC
size: NA; length: 14; D: NA; J: TRBJ2-2; V: TRBV5-4; CDR3: CASSLPPNTGELFF; DNA: TGTGCCAGCAGCTTGCCTCCTAACACCGGGGAGCTGTTTTTT
size: NA; length: 15; D: TRBD1; J: TRBJ2-3; V: TRBV7-8; CDR3: CASRPRQGREDTQYF; DNA: TGTGCCAGCAGACCCCGACAGGGCCGTGAAGATACGCAGTATTTT
size: NA; length: 15; D: TRBD1; J: TRBJ1-1; V: TRBV11-2; CDR3: CASSVSGTGVTEAFF; DNA: TGTGCCAGCAGTGTCTCGGGGACAGGGGTCACTGAAGCTTTCTTT
size: NA; length: 15; D: TRBD1; J: TRBJ2-1; V: TRBV5-6; CDR3: CASSMGQGSYNEQFF; DNA: TGTGCCAGCAGCATGGGACAGGGCTCCTACAATGAGCAGTTCTTC
size: NA; length: 16; D: TRBD2; J: TRBJ2-2; V: TRBV6-2/TRBV6-3; CDR3: CASSYDVTSGTGELFF; DNA: TGTGCCAGCAGTTACGATGTGACTAGCGGCACCGGGGAGCTGTTTTTT
size: NA; length: 15; D: NA; J: TRBJ2-7; V: TRBV18; CDR3: CASSPPVGGSYEQYF; DNA: TGTGCCAGCTCACCCCCCGTAGGGGGATCCTACGAGCAGTACTTC
size: NA; length: 13; D: NA; J: TRBJ1-1; V: TRBV7-9; CDR3: CASIQTGLVGAFF; DNA: TGTGCCAGCATCCAGACAGGCCTTGTGGGAGCTTTCTTT
size: NA; length: 13; D: NA; J: TRBJ1-4; V: TRBV28; CDR3: CASSFEGWEKLFF; DNA: TGTGCCAGCAGTTTCGAGGGTTGGGAAAAACTGTTTTTT
size: once; length: 14; D: NA; J: TRBJ2-1; V: TRBV27; CDR3: CASSLRDYYNEQFF; DNA: TGTGCCAGCAGTTTACGGGATTACTACAATGAGCAGTTCTTC
size: NA; length: 15; D: TRBD1; J: TRBJ1-4; V: TRBV4-1; CDR3: CASSHNTDRREKLFF; DNA: TGCGCCAGCAGCCACAACACGGACAGGCGTGAAAAACTGTTTTTT
size: NA; length: 14; D: NA; J: TRBJ1-2; V: TRBV18; CDR3: CASSPSGHYYGYTF; DNA: TGTGCCAGCTCACCATCCGGACATTACTATGGCTACACCTTC
size: NA; length: 15; D: TRBD2; J: TRBJ2-7; V: TRBV11-3; CDR3: CASSFSSGVSYEQYF; DNA: TGTGCCAGCAGCTTCTCAAGCGGGGTATCCTACGAGCAGTACTTC
size: NA; length: 15; D: TRBD2; J: TRBJ2-1; V: TRBV29-1; CDR3: CSAYSTSGRYAEQFF; DNA: TGCAGCGCTTATTCGACTAGCGGGAGGTACGCTGAGCAGTTCTTC
size: once; length: 18; D: TRBD1; J: TRBJ2-3; V: TRBV29-1; CDR3: CSVETIIPGQGYTDTQYF; DNA: TGCAGCGTTGAAACGATAATACCAGGACAGGGGTACACAGATACGCAGTATTTT
size: NA; length: 15; D: TRBD2; J: TRBJ2-1; V: TRBV7-3; CDR3: CASSQTSGGYNEQFF; DNA: TGTGCCAGCAGCCAGACTAGCGGGGGTTACAATGAGCAGTTCTTC
size: NA; length: 15; D: TRBD1; J: TRBJ1-6; V: TRBV6-5; CDR3: CASRRDRGYNSPLHF; DNA: TGTGCCAGCAGGCGTGACAGGGGCTATAATTCACCCCTCCACTTT
size: NA; length: 13; D: NA; J: TRBJ1-1; V: TRBV19; CDR3: CASSIGGNTEAFF; DNA: TGTGCCAGTAGTATTGGCGGGAACACTGAAGCTTTCTTT
size: NA; length: 17; D: NA; J: TRBJ1-1; V: TRBV3-1/TRBV3-2; CDR3: CASSSQTVGGYPLEAFF; DNA: TGTGCCAGCTCTTCTCAGACCGTCGGGGGGTACCCCTTGGAAGCTTTCTTT
size: once; length: 14; D: NA; J: TRBJ1-2; V: TRBV30; CDR3: CAWSPGNSNYGYTF; DNA: TGTGCCTGGAGTCCGGGGAATTCTAACTATGGCTACACCTTC
size: NA; length: 11; D: NA; J: TRBJ1-6; V: TRBV5-6; CDR3: CASSGNSPLHF; DNA: TGTGCCAGCAGCGGCAATTCACCCCTCCACTTT
size: NA; length: 14; D: TRBD1; J: TRBJ2-7; V: TRBV7-8; CDR3: CASSPRTGNYEQYF; DNA: TGTGCCAGCAGCCCCCGGACAGGGAACTACGAGCAGTACTTC
size: NA; length: 15; D: TRBD1; J: TRBJ1-2; V: TRBV4-3; CDR3: CASSPEKQGAGGYTF; DNA: TGCGCCAGCAGTCCAGAAAAACAGGGGGCGGGAGGCTACACCTTC
size: once; length: 13; D: NA; J: TRBJ1-2; V: TRBV6-5; CDR3: CASSYSRVYGYTF; DNA: TGTGCCAGCAGTTACTCTCGCGTCTATGGCTACACCTTC
size: NA; length: 14; D: TRBD2; J: TRBJ2-3; V: TRBV6-5; CDR3: CASTRTSGTDTQYF; DNA: TGTGCCAGCACCAGGACTAGCGGCACAGATACGCAGTATTTT
size: NA; length: 15; D: TRBD1; J: TRBJ1-4; V: TRBV5-1; CDR3: CASSLTTGEGEKLFF; DNA: TGCGCCAGCAGCTTGACGACAGGGGAGGGGGAAAAACTGTTTTTT
size: NA; length: 15; D: NA; J: TRBJ1-3; V: TRBV3-1/TRBV3-2; CDR3: CASSQVGGDGNTIYF; DNA: TGTGCCAGCAGCCAAGTGGGAGGGGACGGAAACACCATATATTTT
size: NA; length: 13; D: NA; J: TRBJ2-3; V: TRBV6-4; CDR3: CASSVSPADTQYF; DNA: TGTGCCAGCAGTGTAAGCCCGGCAGATACGCAGTATTTT
size: NA; length: 15; D: NA; J: TRBJ1-1; V: TRBV25-1; CDR3: CASSESFGGPGEAFF; DNA: TGTGCCAGCAGTGAATCTTTCGGGGGGCCGGGTGAAGCTTTCTTT
size: once; length: 15; D: TRBD2; J: TRBJ2-7; V: TRBV5-4; CDR3: CASSSGLAGNYEQYF; DNA: TGTGCCAGCAGCTCCGGACTAGCGGGGAATTACGAGCAGTACTTC
size: NA; length: 15; D: NA; J: TRBJ2-4; V: TRBV30; CDR3: CAWRAQAVAKNIQYF; DNA: TGTGCCTGGAGGGCGCAGGCTGTAGCCAAAAACATTCAGTACTTC
size: NA; length: 13; D: TRBD1; J: TRBJ1-6; V: TRBV6-5; CDR3: CAGGQARNSPLHF; DNA: TGTGCCGGAGGACAGGCCCGGAACTCACCCCTCCACTTT
size: once; length: 16; D: NA; J: TRBJ1-1; V: TRBV7-8; CDR3: CASSSTRDNLNTEAFF; DNA: TGTGCCAGCAGCTCGACCCGGGATAATCTGAACACTGAAGCTTTCTTT
size: NA; length: 13; D: NA; J: TRBJ1-2; V: TRBV9; CDR3: CASSVSLNYGYTF; DNA: TGTGCCAGCAGCGTCTCCTTAAACTATGGCTACACCTTC